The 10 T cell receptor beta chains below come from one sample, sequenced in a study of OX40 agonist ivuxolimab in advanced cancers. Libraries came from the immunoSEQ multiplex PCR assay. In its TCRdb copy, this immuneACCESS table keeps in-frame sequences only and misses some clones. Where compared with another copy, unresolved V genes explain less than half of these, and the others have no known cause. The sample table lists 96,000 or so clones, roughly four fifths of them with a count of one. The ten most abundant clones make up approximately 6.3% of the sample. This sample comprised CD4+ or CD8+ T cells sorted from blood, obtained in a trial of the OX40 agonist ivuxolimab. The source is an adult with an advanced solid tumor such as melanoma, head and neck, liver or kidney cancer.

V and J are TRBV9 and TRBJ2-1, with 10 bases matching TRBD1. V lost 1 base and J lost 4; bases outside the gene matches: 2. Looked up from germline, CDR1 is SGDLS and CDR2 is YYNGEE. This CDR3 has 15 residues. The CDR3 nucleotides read TGTGCCAGCAGCGTACGGGACAGGGGATACAATGAGCAGTTCTTC. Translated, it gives CASSVRDRGYNEQFF.

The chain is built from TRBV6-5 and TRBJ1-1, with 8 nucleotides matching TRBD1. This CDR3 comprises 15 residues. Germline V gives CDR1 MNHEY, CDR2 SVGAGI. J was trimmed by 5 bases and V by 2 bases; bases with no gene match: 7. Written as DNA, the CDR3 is TGTGCCAGCAGTTACGACCACAGGGGGGGGACTGAAGCTTTCTTT. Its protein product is CASSYDHRGGTEAFF.

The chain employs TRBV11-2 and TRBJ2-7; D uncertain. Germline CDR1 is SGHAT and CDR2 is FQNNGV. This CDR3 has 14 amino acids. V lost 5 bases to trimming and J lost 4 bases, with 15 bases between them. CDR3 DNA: TGTGCCAGCAGCCGATACAGCCTGAGGTACGAGCAGTACTTC. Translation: CASSRYSLRYEQYF.

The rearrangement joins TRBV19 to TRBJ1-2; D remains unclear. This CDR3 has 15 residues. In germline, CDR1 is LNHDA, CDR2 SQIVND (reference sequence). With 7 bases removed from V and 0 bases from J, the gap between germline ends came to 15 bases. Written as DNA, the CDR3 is TGTGCCAGTACCCCCCGGCGTGGGGCTAACTATGGCTACACCTTC. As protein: CASTPRRGANYGYTF. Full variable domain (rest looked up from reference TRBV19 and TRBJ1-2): DGGITQSPKYLFRKEGQNVTLSCEQNLNHDAMYWYRQDPGQGLRLIYYSQIVNDFQKGDIAEGYSVSREKKESFPLTVTSAQKNPTAFYLCASTPRRGANYGYTFGSGTRLTVV.

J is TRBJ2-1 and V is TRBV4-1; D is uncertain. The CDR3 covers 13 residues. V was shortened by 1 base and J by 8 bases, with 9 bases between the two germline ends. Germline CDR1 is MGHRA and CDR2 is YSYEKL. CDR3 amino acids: CASSQVYGDEQFF. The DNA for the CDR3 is TGCGCCAGCAGCCAAGTCTATGGGGATGAGCAGTTCTTC.

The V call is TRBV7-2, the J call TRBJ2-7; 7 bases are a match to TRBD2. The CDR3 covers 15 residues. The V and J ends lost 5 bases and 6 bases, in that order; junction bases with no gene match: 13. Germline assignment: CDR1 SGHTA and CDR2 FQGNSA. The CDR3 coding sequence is TGTGCCAGCAGCCCAGCTAGCGGTCCGGTCGGCGAGCAGTACTTC. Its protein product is CASSPASGPVGEQYF. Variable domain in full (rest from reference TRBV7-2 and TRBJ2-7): GAGVSQSPSNKVTEKGKDVELRCDPISGHTALYWYRQSLGQGLEFLIYFQGNSAPDKSGLPSDRFSAERTGGSVSTLTIQRTQQEDSAVYLCASSPASGPVGEQYFGPGTRLTVT.

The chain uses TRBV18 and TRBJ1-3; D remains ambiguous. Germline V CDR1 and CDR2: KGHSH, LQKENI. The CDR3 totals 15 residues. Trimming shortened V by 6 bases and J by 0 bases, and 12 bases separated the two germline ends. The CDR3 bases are TGTGCCAGCTCGCACCCGGCGGACTCTGGAAACACCATATATTTT. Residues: CASSHPADSGNTIYF.

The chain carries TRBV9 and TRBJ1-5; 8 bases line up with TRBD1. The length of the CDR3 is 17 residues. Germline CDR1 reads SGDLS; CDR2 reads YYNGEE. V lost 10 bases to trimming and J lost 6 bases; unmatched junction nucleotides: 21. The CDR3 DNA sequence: TGTGCCCCTAGGACAGGGCTTGCTGTTGGAAGAGGTCAGCCCCAGCATTTT. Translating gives CAPRTGLAVGRGQPQHF.

This CDR3 reads CASSVGQNTGELFF. In DNA form, the CDR3 reads TGTGCCAGTAGTGTGGGACAGAACACCGGGGAGCTGTTTTTT. The chain employs TRBV19 and TRBJ2-2, with D tentatively TRBD1 (6 bases). CDR3 size: 14 residues. In germline, CDR1 is LNHDA, CDR2 SQIVND (reference sequence). Trimming cost V 5 bases and J 1 base, with 8 bases left between them.

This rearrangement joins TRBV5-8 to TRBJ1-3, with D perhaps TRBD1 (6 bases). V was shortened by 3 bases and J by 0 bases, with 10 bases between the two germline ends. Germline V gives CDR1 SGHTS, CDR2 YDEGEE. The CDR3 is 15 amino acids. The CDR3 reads CASSSGDISGNTIYF. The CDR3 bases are TGTGCCAGCAGCTCTGGGGACATCTCTGGAAACACCATATATTTT.